The sequence of this T cell receptor (beta chain) was determined in a study of blood T cell repertoires in COVID-19. Looking at the study overall: Acute and convalescent COVID-19 samples came from the United States, Italy and Spain.

V lost 2 bases and J 4 bases, leaving 14 bases between the germline ends. The CDR3 sequence is 15 residues long. Germline CDR1 SGHAT, CDR2 FQNNGV. Original data processing: For nucleated cells, counts were estimated from reference gene primer amplification. The method was immunoSEQ multiplex PCR; TCRdb's version includes in-frame clones alone and lacks a portion of them. From that table come the V and J calls and clone size; the DNA was used to work out D and trimming. The table lists under 150,000 clones, roughly 80% of them singletons. The origin of this receptor is a man aged 30 to 39 with acute or convalescent COVID-19. This chain joins TRBV11-2 and TRBJ1-2, with D perhaps matching TRBD1 (5 bases). The source material was peripheral blood. CDR3 in DNA: TGTGCCAGCAGCTTACCGCAGGGTGTCGGCTATGGCTACACCTTC. It encodes CASSLPQGVGYGYTF.